These 12 T cell receptor beta chains originate from one sample sequenced in a study of cytomegalovirus exposure and HLA in healthy donors. Use of 60 Vbeta and 13 Jbeta primers characterized the PCR. TCRdb's table, derived via immunoSEQ multiplex PCR, lists solely in-frame clones and lacks some. The sample records 130,000 to 150,000 clones, around 80% being singletons. Sequences were obtained from PBMCs. The receptors originated from a woman in her 30s in good health and CMV-seronegative.

This chain uses TRBV7-2 with TRBJ2-7; D is ambiguous. Trimming stripped 1 base from V and 4 bases from J, with 11 bases between. This CDR3 has 14 amino acids. Germline CDR1 reads SGHTA; CDR2 reads FQGNSA. Here the CDR3 DNA reads TGTGCCAGCAGCTTAGGAGGAAATAGGTACGAGCAGTACTTC. Translated: CASSLGGNRYEQYF.

The chain carries TRBV6-5 and TRBJ1-1, with D maybe TRBD1 (5 bases). CDR1 and CDR2 from the germline V gene are MNHEY and SVGAGI. V was cut by 4 bases and J by 5 bases, with 20 bases left in between. This CDR3 comprises 16 residues. The CDR3 region has the DNA TGTGCCAGCAGTTCCGTGGCAGGGAGGTGCCGAACTGAAGCTTTCTTT. Protein sequence: CASSSVAGRCRTEAFF.

This sequence joins TRBV5-5 and TRBJ2-7; no clear D gene. The CDR3 covers 14 residues. Germline V gene data show CDR1 as SGHKS and CDR2 as YYEKEE (reference sequence). Trimming removed 4 bases at V and 3 bases at J, with 14 bases between. CDR3 nucleotide sequence: TGTGCCAGCAGCCTACAGTACCAGCTCTACGAGCAGTACTTC. Its translation is CASSLQYQLYEQYF.

The genes are TRBV19 and TRBJ2-1; 11 positions agree with TRBD2. CDR1 and CDR2 (germline): LNHDA, SQIVND (reference sequence). This CDR3 has 14 residues. With V trimmed by 8 bases and J by 4 bases, 4 bases remained unmatched. CDR3: CASGGTSGYNEQFF. CDR3 DNA sequence: TGTGCCAGTGGCGGGACTAGCGGTTACAATGAGCAGTTCTTC.

This clone was detected a few times. This chain connects TRBV5-1 to TRBJ2-1, with D perhaps TRBD1 (7 bases). Germline V CDR1 and CDR2: SGHRS, YFSETQ. Trimming left V 7 bases short and J 3 bases short, with 14 bases between. The CDR3 is 14 amino acids. This CDR3 reads CASGGTDNYNEQFF. The CDR3 DNA follows: TGCGCCAGCGGAGGGACAGATAACTACAATGAGCAGTTCTTC.

This rearrangement joins TRBV25-1 to TRBJ1-1; D unresolved. There are 13 residues in the CDR3. V lost 3 bases, J lost 5 bases, and 10 bases lay in between. From germline, CDR1 is MGHDK and CDR2 SYGVNS. CDR3 in DNA: TGTGCCAGCAGTGACCCGGGAATAACTGAAGCTTTCTTT. This translates into CASSDPGITEAFF.

The chain links TRBV5-4 to TRBJ2-2; D remains unclear. This CDR3 region has 16 residues. Germline V gene sequence: CDR1 SGHNT, CDR2 YYREEE (reference sequence). The V end was cut by 0 bases, the J end by 1 base, with 10 bases between. The CDR3 bases are TGTGCCAGCAGCTTGGACAGTCGATTGAACACCGGGGAGCTGTTTTTT. This gives the protein CASSLDSRLNTGELFF.

As regards this clone: Other DNA sequences of this sample code for an identical CDR3. The chain links TRBV14 to TRBJ1-5; D is unclear. V shed 0 bases and J shed 7 bases, with 7 bases lying between them. Germline V gene lookup returns CDR1 SGHDN and CDR2 FVKESK. This CDR3 has 13 residues. The CDR3 region is CASSQDSYQPQHF. The CDR3, as DNA: TGTGCCAGCAGCCAAGATAGTTACCAGCCCCAGCATTTT.

This rearrangement joins TRBV28 to TRBJ2-7; TRBD2 aligns across 7 bases. Trimming removed 3 bases from V and 3 bases from J; junction bases left unmatched: 5. Germline-derived CDR1 and CDR2 are MDHEN and SYDVKM. The CDR3 is 14 amino acids. CDR3 region: CASSFSGNVYEQYF. As DNA, the CDR3 is TGTGCCAGCAGTTTCAGCGGGAACGTCTACGAGCAGTACTTC. The full variable domain, completed using reference TRBV28 and TRBJ2-7, is DVKVTQSSRYLVKRTGEKVFLECVQDMDHENMFWYRQDPGLGLRLIYFSYDVKMKEKGDIPEGYSVSREKKERFSLILESASTNQTSMYLCASSFSGNVYEQYFGPGTRLTVT.

The chain links TRBV18 to TRBJ1-4; weak D call: TRBD1 (5 bases). Trimming left V 2 bases short and J 5 bases short, with 12 bases between. This CDR3 contains 15 residues. CDR1 is KGHSH and CDR2 is LQKENI in the germline V gene. Here the CDR3 DNA reads TGTGCCAGCTCACCATCGGGGGGTAGCAATGAAAAACTGTTTTTT. Translated: CASSPSGGSNEKLFF.

The chain carries TRBV19 and TRBJ1-1; D perhaps matches TRBD1 (6 bases). V was pared by 6 bases and J by 4 bases, with 9 bases between. The CDR3 spans 12 residues. The germline CDR1 and CDR2 sequences are LNHDA and SQIVND (reference sequence). CDR3 in amino acids: CASRLQGTEAFF. CDR3 coding DNA: TGTGCCAGTAGGTTACAGGGCACTGAAGCTTTCTTT.

This clone was seen only once. The chain recombines TRBV6-4 with TRBJ2-1; 15 bases map to TRBD2. The CDR3 runs to 18 residues. The V and J ends lost 3 bases and 7 bases, in that order; junction bases with no gene match: 10. The germline V gene has CDR1 MRHNA and CDR2 SNTAGT. Here the CDR3 DNA reads TGTGCCAGCAGTGAGGAGATCGCGGGGACTAGCGGGGGGAATGAGCAGTTCTTC. Amino acid sequence: CASSEEIAGTSGGNEQFF.